This TCR beta chain was retrieved from a study of T-cell memory formation after mild COVID-19. Overall study results and limits: The study found balanced CD4/CD8 in clones contracting day 15 to 85 and a CD4+ lean in later expanders.

J was trimmed by 12 bases and V by 2 bases; bases with no gene match: 6. This CDR3 spans 13 amino acids. The V gene's germline CDR1 is WSHSY and CDR2 SAAADI. Note on this clonotype: Its antigen remains unknown.

TCRdb used MiXCR to reprocess the 5' RACE reads, holding one entry per CDR3 protein. The sample yields a few hundred thousand distinct CDR3 sequences, 15% to 20% seen once. This TCR derives from a young man who had mild COVID-19 (a few samples of this study predate the infection). Cell type and time point are not known. The V and J genes are TRBV10-2 and TRBJ2-7, with 11 bases that match TRBD2. Sequenced sample: PBMCs or a T cell subset sorted from them (not recorded which). The CDR3 loop reads CASSELAGGPRYF. Here the CDR3 DNA reads TGCGCCAGCAGTGAGCTAGCGGGGGGACCCCGGTACTTC.